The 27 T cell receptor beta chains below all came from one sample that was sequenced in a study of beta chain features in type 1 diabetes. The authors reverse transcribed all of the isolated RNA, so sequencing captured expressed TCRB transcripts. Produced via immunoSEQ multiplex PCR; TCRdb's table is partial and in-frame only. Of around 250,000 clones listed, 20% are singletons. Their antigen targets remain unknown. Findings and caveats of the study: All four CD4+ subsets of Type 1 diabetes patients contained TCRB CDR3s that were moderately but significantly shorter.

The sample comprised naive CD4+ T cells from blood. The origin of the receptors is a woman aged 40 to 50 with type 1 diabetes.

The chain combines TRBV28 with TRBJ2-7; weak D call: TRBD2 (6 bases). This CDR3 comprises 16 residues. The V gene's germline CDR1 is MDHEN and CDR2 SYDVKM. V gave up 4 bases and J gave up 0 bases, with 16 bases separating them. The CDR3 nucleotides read TGTGCCAGCAGTTCAGGAGGGCTCTCCAACTCCTACGAGCAGTACTTC. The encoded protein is CASSSGGLSNSYEQYF.

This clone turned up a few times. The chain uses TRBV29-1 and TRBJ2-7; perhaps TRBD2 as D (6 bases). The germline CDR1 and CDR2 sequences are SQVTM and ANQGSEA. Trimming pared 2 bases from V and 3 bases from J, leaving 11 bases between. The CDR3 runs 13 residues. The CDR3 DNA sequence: TGCAGCGTTGAATTTGGGACTCACTACGAGCAGTACTTC. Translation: CSVEFGTHYEQYF.

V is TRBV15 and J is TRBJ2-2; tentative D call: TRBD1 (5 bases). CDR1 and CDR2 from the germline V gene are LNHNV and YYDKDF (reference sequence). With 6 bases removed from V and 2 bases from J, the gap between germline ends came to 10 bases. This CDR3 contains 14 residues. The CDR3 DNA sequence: TGTGCCACCAGGACAGACACCAACACCGGGGAGCTGTTTTTT. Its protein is CATRTDTNTGELFF.

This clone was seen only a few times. DNA for the CDR3: TGCAGCGCGGGGGACAGGGGTTATGGAAACACCATATATTTT. It encodes CSAGDRGYGNTIYF. The chain uses TRBV29-1 and TRBJ1-3, with 10 bases aligning to TRBD1. V was clipped by 7 bases and J by 3 bases; unmatched bases: 6. The CDR3 is 14 amino acids. The germline CDR1 and CDR2 sequences are SQVTM and ANQGSEA.

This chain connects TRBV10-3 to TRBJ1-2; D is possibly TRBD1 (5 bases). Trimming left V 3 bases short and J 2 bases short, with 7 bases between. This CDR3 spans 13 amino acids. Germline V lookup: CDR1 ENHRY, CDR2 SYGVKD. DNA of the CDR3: TGTGCCATCAGTGATCGACAGAACTATGGCTACACCTTC. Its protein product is CAISDRQNYGYTF.

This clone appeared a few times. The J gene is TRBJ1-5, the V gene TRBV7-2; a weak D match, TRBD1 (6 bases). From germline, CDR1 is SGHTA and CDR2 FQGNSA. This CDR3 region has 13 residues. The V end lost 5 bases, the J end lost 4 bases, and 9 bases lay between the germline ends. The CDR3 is CASSPGANQPQHF. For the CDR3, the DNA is TGTGCCAGCAGCCCAGGGGCTAATCAGCCCCAGCATTTT.

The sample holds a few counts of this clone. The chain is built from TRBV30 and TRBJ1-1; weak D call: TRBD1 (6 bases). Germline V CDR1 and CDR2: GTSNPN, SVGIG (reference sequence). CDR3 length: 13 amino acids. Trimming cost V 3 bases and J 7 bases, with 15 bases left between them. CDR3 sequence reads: CAWRQSGAGEAFF. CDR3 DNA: TGTGCCTGGAGACAATCAGGGGCAGGTGAAGCTTTCTTT.

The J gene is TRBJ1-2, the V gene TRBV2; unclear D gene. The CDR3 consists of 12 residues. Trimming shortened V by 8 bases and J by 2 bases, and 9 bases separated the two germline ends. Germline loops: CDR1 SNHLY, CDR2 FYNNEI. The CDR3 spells CASGASNYGYTF. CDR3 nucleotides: TGTGCCAGCGGAGCTTCCAACTATGGCTACACCTTC.

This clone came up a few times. The CDR3: CASSLLAGGSYNEQFF. In DNA form, the CDR3 reads TGTGCCAGCAGCCTCCTAGCGGGAGGCTCCTACAATGAGCAGTTCTTC. The chain links TRBV7-3 to TRBJ2-1; 11 bases match TRBD2. CDR3 length: 16 residues. From germline, CDR1 is SGHTA and CDR2 FQGTGA. J gave up 0 bases and V 5 bases, and 3 bases lay outside the gene matches.

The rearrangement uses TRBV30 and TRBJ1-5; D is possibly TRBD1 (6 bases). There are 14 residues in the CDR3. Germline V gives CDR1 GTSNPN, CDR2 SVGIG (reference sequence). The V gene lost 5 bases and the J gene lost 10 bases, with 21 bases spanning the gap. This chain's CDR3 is CAWGRGQLEGPQHF. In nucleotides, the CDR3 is TGTGCCTGGGGTAGAGGACAGCTTGAGGGACCCCAGCATTTT.

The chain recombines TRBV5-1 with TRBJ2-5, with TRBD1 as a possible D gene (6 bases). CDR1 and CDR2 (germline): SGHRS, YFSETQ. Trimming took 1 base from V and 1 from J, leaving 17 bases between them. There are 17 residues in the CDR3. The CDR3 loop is CASSLSQNTGLQETQYF. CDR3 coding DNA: TGCGCCAGCAGCTTGTCCCAGAATACAGGGCTCCAAGAGACCCAGTACTTC.

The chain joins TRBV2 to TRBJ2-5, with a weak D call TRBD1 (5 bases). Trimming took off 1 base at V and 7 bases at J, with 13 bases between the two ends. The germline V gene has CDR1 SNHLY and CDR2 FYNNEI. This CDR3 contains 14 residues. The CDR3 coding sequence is TGTGCCAGCAGTGAAGACAGGAGCCAGTGGACCCAGTACTTC. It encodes CASSEDRSQWTQYF. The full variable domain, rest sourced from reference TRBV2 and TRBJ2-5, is EPEVTQTPSHQVTQMGQEVILRCVPISNHLYFYWYRQILGQKVEFLVSFYNNEISEKSEIFDDQFSVERPDGSNFTLKIRSTKLEDSAMYFCASSEDRSQWTQYFGPGTRLLVL.

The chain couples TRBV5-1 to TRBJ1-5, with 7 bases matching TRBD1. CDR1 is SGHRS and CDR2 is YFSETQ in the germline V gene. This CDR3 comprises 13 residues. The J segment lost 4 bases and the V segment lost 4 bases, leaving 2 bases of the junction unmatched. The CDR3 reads CASSQGQNQPQHF. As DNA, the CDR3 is TGCGCCAGCAGCCAGGGACAGAATCAGCCCCAGCATTTT.

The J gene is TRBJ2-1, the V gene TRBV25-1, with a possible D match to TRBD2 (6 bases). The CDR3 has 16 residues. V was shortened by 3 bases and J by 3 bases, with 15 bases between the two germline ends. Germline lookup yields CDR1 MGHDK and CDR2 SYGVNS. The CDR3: CASSESLPGLYNEQFF. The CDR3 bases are TGTGCCAGCAGTGAGAGTTTACCGGGACTCTACAATGAGCAGTTCTTC. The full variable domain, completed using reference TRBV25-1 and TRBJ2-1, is EADIYQTPRYLVIGTGKKITLECSQTMGHDKMYWYQQDPGMELHLIHYSYGVNSTEKGDLSSESTVSRIRTEHFPLTLESARPSHTSQYLCASSESLPGLYNEQFFGPGTRLTVL.

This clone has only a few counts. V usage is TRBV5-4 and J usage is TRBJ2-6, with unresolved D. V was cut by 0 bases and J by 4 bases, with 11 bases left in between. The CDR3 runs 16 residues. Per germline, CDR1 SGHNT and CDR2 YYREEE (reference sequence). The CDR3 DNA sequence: TGTGCCAGCAGCTTGGACAGCCTCCCGGGGGCCAACGTCCTGACTTTC. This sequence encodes CASSLDSLPGANVLTF.

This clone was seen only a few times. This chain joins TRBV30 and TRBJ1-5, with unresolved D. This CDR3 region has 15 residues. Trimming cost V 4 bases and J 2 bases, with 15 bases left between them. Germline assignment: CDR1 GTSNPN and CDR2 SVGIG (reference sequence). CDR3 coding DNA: TGTGCCTGGACCCGTACCGGAGGTCGCAATCAGCCCCAGCATTTT. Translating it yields CAWTRTGGRNQPQHF.

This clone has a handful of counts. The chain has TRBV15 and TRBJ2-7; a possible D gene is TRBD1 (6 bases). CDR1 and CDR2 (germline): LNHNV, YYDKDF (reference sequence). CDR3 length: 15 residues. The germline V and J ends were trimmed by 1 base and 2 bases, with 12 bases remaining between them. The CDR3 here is CATSRGSTGPYEQYF. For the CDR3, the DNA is TGTGCCACCAGCAGAGGATCAACAGGGCCCTACGAGCAGTACTTC. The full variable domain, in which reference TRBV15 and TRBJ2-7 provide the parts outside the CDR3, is DAMVIQNPRYQVTQFGKPVTLSCSQTLNHNVMYWYQQKSSQAPKLLFHYYDKDFNNEADTPDNFQSRRPNTSFCFLDIRSPGLGDTAMYLCATSRGSTGPYEQYFGPGTRLTVT.

The CDR3 bases are TGTGCCAGCAGCGTAGGCGGGGGTCGCTACAATGAGCAGTTCTTC. Translated, it gives CASSVGGGRYNEQFF. The rearrangement links TRBV9 to TRBJ2-1; TRBD2 matches 7 bases. The CDR3 spans 15 residues. In germline, CDR1 is SGDLS, CDR2 YYNGEE. V dropped 0 bases and J dropped 3; count of bases not matched to a gene: 3.

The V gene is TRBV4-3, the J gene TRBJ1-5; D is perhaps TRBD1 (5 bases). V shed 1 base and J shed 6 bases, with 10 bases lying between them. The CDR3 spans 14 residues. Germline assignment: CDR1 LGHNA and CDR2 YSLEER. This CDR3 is CASSQGQGPQPQHF. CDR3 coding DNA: TGCGCCAGCAGCCAAGGCCAGGGCCCTCAGCCCCAGCATTTT.

CDR3 nucleotide sequence: TGCGCCAGCAGCTTGGCCCCGGGACTCAACTATGGCTACACCTTC. This codes for CASSLAPGLNYGYTF. The genes are TRBV5-1 and TRBJ1-2, with a tentative D call TRBD1 (5 bases). The CDR3 extends over 15 amino acids. Per the germline V gene, CDR1 is SGHRS and CDR2 is YFSETQ. V was cut by 0 bases and J by 2 bases, with 11 bases left in between.

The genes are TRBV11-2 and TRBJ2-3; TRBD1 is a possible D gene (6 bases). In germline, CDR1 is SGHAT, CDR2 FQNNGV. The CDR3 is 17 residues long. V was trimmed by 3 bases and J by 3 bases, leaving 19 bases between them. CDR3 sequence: CASSFLSGTLTTDTQYF. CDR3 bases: TGTGCCAGCAGCTTTTTGTCCGGGACACTTACTACAGATACGCAGTATTTT.

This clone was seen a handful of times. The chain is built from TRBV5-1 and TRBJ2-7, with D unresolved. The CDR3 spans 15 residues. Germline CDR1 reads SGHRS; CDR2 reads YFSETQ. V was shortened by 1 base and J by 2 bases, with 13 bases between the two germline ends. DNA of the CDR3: TGCGCCAGCAGCTTGCGGGTGGATCAGACCTACGAGCAGTACTTC. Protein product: CASSLRVDQTYEQYF. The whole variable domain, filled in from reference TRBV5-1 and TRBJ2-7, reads KAGVTQTPRYLIKTRGQQVTLSCSPISGHRSVSWYQQTPGQGLQFLFEYFSETQRNKGNFPGRFSGRQFSNSRSEMNVSTLELGDSALYLCASSLRVDQTYEQYFGPGTRLTVT.

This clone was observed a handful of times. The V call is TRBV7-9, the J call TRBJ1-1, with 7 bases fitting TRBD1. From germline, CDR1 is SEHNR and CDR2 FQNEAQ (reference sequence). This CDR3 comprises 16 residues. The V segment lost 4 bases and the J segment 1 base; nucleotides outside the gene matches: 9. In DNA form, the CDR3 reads TGTGCCAGCAGCTATCCTCCGGGACAGAAGAACACTGAAGCTTTCTTT. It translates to CASSYPPGQKNTEAFF.

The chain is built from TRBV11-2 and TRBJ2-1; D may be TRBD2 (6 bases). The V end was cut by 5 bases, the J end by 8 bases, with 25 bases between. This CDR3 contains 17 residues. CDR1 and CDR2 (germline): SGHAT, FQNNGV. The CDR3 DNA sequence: TGTGCCAGCAGCAAAGGGGTGCTAGCGCCAATGGATGATGAGCAGTTCTTC. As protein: CASSKGVLAPMDDEQFF.

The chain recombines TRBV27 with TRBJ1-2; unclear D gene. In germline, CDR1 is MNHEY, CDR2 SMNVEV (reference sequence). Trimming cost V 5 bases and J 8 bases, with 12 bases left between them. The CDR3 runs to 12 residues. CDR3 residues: CASSPEGSGYTF. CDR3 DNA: TGTGCCAGCAGTCCCGAGGGCTCGGGCTACACCTTC.

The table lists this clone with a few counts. The CDR3 DNA sequence: TGCAGCGTTCCGGAGACGCCCGCCTATTTCTCTGGGGCCAACGTCCTGACTTTC. Protein sequence: CSVPETPAYFSGANVLTF. The rearrangement joins TRBV29-1 to TRBJ2-6; D ambiguous. The germline V gene encodes CDR1 SQVTM and CDR2 ANQGSEA. The CDR3 has 18 residues. Trimming removed 5 bases at V and 0 bases at J, with 20 bases between.

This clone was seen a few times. CDR3 in DNA: TGTGCCAGCAGCGTCCTCTACGAGCAGTACTTC. As protein: CASSVLYEQYF. V gene TRBV6-5 combines with J gene TRBJ2-7; no reliable D call. The germline V and J ends were trimmed by 6 bases and 3 bases, with 6 bases remaining between them. The CDR3 runs to 11 residues. The germline CDR1 and CDR2 sequences are MNHEY and SVGAGI.